This T cell receptor (beta chain) emerged from a study of T-cell memory formation after mild COVID-19. For the study at large: TCR clustering was largely donor specific.

Study-level results: Contracting CD8+ clones were enriched in EMRA, CD4+ mainly in CM and EM.

TCRdb reprocessed the 5' RACE reads via MiXCR and lists one record per CDR3 protein. The sample has approximately 430,000 distinct CDR3 sequences, around a quarter seen once; the top ten hold less than 15%. Germline V lookup: CDR1 SGHRS, CDR2 YFSETQ. CDR3 length: 17 amino acids. Trimming took off 4 bases at V and 0 bases at J, with 18 bases between the two ends. As for this clonotype: As yet, its antigen is unknown.

Sequenced input: PBMCs or a T cell subset sorted from them (not recorded which). The origin of this receptor is an adult woman who had mild COVID-19 (a few samples of this study predate the infection). Cell type and time point are not known. The V call is TRBV5-1, the J call TRBJ2-3; D is undetermined. CDR3 in amino acids: CASSVNSPRTSTDTQYF. For the CDR3, the DNA is TGCGCCAGCAGCGTTAACTCCCCAAGAACTAGCACAGATACGCAGTATTTT. The complete variable domain, with remaining parts taken from reference TRBV5-1 and TRBJ2-3, reads KAGVTQTPRYLIKTRGQQVTLSCSPISGHRSVSWYQQTPGQGLQFLFEYFSETQRNKGNFPGRFSGRQFSNSRSEMNVSTLELGDSALYLCASSVNSPRTSTDTQYFGPGTRLTVL.